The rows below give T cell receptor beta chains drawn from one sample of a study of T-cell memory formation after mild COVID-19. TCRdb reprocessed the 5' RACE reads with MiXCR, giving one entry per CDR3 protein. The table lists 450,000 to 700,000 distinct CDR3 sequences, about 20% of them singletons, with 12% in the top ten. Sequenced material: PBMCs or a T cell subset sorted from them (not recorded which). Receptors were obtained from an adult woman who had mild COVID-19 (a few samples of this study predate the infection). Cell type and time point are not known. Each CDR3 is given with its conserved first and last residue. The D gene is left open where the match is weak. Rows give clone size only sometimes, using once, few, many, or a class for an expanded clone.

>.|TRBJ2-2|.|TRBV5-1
CASSLRQDTGELFF
TGCGCCAGCAGCCTAAGACAGGACACCGGGGAGCTGTTTTTT
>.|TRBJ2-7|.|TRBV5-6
CASSLGPATGAYEQYF
TGTGCCAGCAGCTTGGGGCCGGCAACAGGAGCCTACGAGCAGTACTTC
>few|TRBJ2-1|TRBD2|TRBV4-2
CASSQVLAGGTDEQFF
TGTGCCAGCAGCCAGGTACTAGCGGGGGGGACAGATGAGCAGTTCTTC
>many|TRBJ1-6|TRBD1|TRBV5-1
CASSPGQGGSPLHF
TGCGCCAGCAGCCCGGGACAGGGAGGATCACCCCTCCACTTT
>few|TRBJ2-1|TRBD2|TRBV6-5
CASSTPLGTSSYNEQFF
TGTGCCAGCAGTACCCCCTTGGGGACTAGCTCCTACAATGAGCAGTTCTTC
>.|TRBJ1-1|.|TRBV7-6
CASSLSEESEAFF
TGTGCCAGCAGCTTAAGTGAGGAATCTGAAGCTTTCTTT
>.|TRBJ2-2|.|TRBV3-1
CASSQNPRSGVGRTGELFF
TGTGCCAGCAGCCAGAACCCCCGATCAGGTGTGGGTCGCACCGGGGAGCTGTTTTTT
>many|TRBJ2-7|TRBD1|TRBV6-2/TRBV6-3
CASSSRPGQESHEQYF
TGTGCCAGCAGTTCTCGTCCGGGACAGGAAAGCCACGAGCAGTACTTC
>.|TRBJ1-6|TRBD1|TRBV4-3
CASSQGTGDSSPLHF
TGCGCCAGCAGCCAAGGGACAGGGGATTCTTCACCCCTCCACTTT
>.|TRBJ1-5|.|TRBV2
CASSISGTNYQPQHF
TGTGCCAGCAGTATTAGTGGGACAAATTATCAGCCCCAGCATTTT
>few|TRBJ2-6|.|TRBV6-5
CASSRRRDVSRANVLTF
TGTGCCAGCAGTCGCCGACGGGACGTATCTAGGGCCAACGTCCTGACTTTC
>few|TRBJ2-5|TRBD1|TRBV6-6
CASSYDRGAQETQYF
TGTGCCAGCAGTTACGACAGGGGAGCCCAAGAGACCCAGTACTTC